These 27 T cell receptor beta chains share one sample of origin, sequenced in a study of T cells after yellow fever vaccination. TCRdb analysed the 5' RACE reads with MiXCR anew, one entry per CDR3 protein. The sample records tens of thousands of distinct CDR3 sequences, 4.5% to 6% being singletons. Sequences were derived from PBMCs, either bulk or a sorted T-cell subset (CD4+, CD8+, memory, or dextramer-sorted; not recorded which), sampled 15 days after the yellow fever booster vaccination. These receptors were obtained from a man aged 25 to 45 who received the YFV17D yellow fever vaccine.

This clonotype was found many times. J is TRBJ1-6 and V is TRBV28; the D gene is possibly TRBD1 (5 bases). CDR1 is MDHEN and CDR2 is SYDVKM in the germline V gene. The V end was cut by 6 bases, the J end by 7 bases, with 10 bases between. This CDR3 region has 13 residues. The CDR3 here is CASRKGWNSPLHF. Here the CDR3 DNA reads TGTGCCAGCAGAAAGGGGTGGAATTCACCCCTCCACTTT.

This clonotype was counted many times. The chain has TRBV29-1 and TRBJ1-4; 8 bases align to TRBD1. The CDR3 extends over 15 amino acids. V lost 2 bases and J lost 6; bases outside the gene matches: 8. Germline V lookup: CDR1 SQVTM, CDR2 ANQGSEA. The CDR3 bases are TGCAGCGTTGAAAGAGGAGACAGGGGTTATGAAAAACTGTTTTTT. Translated: CSVERGDRGYEKLFF.

This clonotype appeared many times. The V call is TRBV19, the J call TRBJ2-3; the match to TRBD2 covers 9 bases. The V gene end was trimmed by 4 bases and the J gene end by 6 bases; junction bases not matched to a gene: 11. Per germline, CDR1 LNHDA and CDR2 SQIVND (reference sequence). This CDR3 contains 16 residues. The CDR3 sequence is CASSTSGGRARDTQYF. Written as DNA, the CDR3 is TGTGCCAGTAGTACCTCCGGCGGGAGGGCCAGGGATACGCAGTATTTT.

This clonotype occurred many times. The chain uses TRBV7-3 and TRBJ2-3; no reliable D call. This CDR3 is 13 amino acids long. Deletions cut 5 bases from V and 2 bases from J, with 8 bases between. The germline CDR1 and CDR2 sequences are SGHTA and FQGTGA. The CDR3 reads CASSQRSTDTQYF. The DNA for the CDR3 is TGTGCCAGCAGCCAGAGGTCCACAGATACGCAGTATTTT. The full variable domain, its missing parts supplied by reference TRBV7-3 and TRBJ2-3, is GAGVSQTPSNKVTEKGKYVELRCDPISGHTALYWYRQSLGQGPEFLIYFQGTGAADDSGLPNDRFFAVRPEGSVSTLKIQRTERGDSAVYLCASSQRSTDTQYFGPGTRLTVL.

This clonotype has ten or more counts. The rearrangement uses TRBV20-1 and TRBJ1-1; the D is unclear. V was trimmed by 3 bases and J by 0 bases, leaving 8 bases between them. The CDR3 sequence is 13 residues long. The germline gives CDR1 DFQATT, CDR2 SNEGSKA (reference sequence). The CDR3 DNA is TGCAGTGCTAGGTCGCACATGAACACTGAAGCTTTCTTT. It codes for CSARSHMNTEAFF.

This clonotype was recorded many times. The V and J genes are TRBV27 and TRBJ2-5; TRBD2 matches 12 bases. CDR1 is MNHEY and CDR2 is SMNVEV in the germline V gene (reference sequence). The J segment lost 3 bases and the V segment lost 3 bases, leaving 2 bases of the junction unmatched. The CDR3 runs to 15 residues. CDR3 protein: CASSFLAGGKETQYF. DNA of the CDR3: TGTGCCAGCAGTTTCCTAGCGGGAGGGAAAGAGACCCAGTACTTC.

This clonotype was counted many times. The chain combines TRBV20-1 with TRBJ1-3, with TRBD1 matching over 7 bases. CDR1 and CDR2 from the germline V gene are DFQATT and SNEGSKA (reference sequence). The CDR3 is made up of 15 amino acids. V lost 4 bases, J lost 0 bases, and 6 bases stayed unmatched. Here the CDR3 reads CSAMGQLNSGNTIYF. Here the CDR3 DNA reads TGCAGTGCTATGGGACAGCTCAACTCTGGAAACACCATATATTTT.

About this clonotype: A single base separates this from a much larger clone, so it may be a read error. This rearrangement joins TRBV7-8 to TRBJ2-2; 7 bases fit TRBD2. The CDR3 sequence is 12 residues long. J was trimmed by 7 bases and V by 9 bases; bases with no gene match: 5. CDR1 and CDR2 from the germline V gene are SGHVS and FQNEAQ. CDR3 amino acids: CARAGLNGELFF. The CDR3 nucleotides read TGTGCCAGGGCGGGACTAAACGGGGAGCTGTTTTTT.

This clonotype came up a few times. The J gene is TRBJ2-6, the V gene TRBV20-1; 7 nucleotides match TRBD1. The CDR3 totals 15 residues. Germline loops: CDR1 DFQATT, CDR2 SNEGSKA (reference sequence). Trimming at V came to 3 bases and at J to 3 bases, leaving 5 bases not matched to a gene. The DNA for the CDR3 is TGCAGTGCTAGGATAGGGGGCAATGGGGCCAACGTCCTGACTTTC. It yields the protein CSARIGGNGANVLTF.

This clonotype was counted many times. This chain joins TRBV5-1 and TRBJ2-5; a weak D match, TRBD1 (5 bases). The germline V gene encodes CDR1 SGHRS and CDR2 YFSETQ. V was trimmed by 3 bases and J by 8 bases, leaving 8 bases between them. This CDR3 is built from 11 residues. The CDR3 nucleotides are TGCGCCAGCAGCTCCGACAGAACCCAGTACTTC. Amino acid sequence: CASSSDRTQYF.

This clonotype was found many times. The CDR3 is CATRGGGETQYF. The CDR3 DNA reads as TGTGCCACCCGCGGGGGCGGAGAGACCCAGTACTTC. This chain links TRBV6-2 or TRBV6-3 with TRBJ2-5; tentative D call: TRBD2 (7 bases). This CDR3 region has 12 residues. Germline values: CDR1 MNHEY, CDR2 SVGEGT. V was trimmed by 10 bases and J by 4 bases, leaving 13 bases between them.

V usage is TRBV28 and J usage is TRBJ2-7; D may be TRBD1 (5 bases). The CDR3 contains 11 residues. The V gene's germline CDR1 is MDHEN and CDR2 SYDVKM. V was pared by 5 bases and J by 6 bases, with 8 bases between. CDR3 sequence: CASSVRAEQYF. The DNA for the CDR3 is TGTGCCAGCAGTGTCAGGGCCGAGCAGTACTTC.

This clonotype was seen at least ten times. The V gene is TRBV18, the J gene TRBJ2-7; D is possibly TRBD1 or TRBD2 (5 bases each). The V gene lost 6 bases and the J gene lost 2 bases, with 14 bases spanning the gap. Germline CDR1 is KGHSH and CDR2 is LQKENI. The CDR3 is 14 residues long. The CDR3 is CASSPRDGTYEQYF. In DNA form, the CDR3 reads TGTGCCAGCTCGCCCCGGGACGGAACCTACGAGCAGTACTTC.

This chain joins TRBV4-2 and TRBJ1-5; TRBD1 matches at 7 bases. The CDR3 extends over 14 amino acids. Germline V gene sequence: CDR1 LGHNA, CDR2 YNFKEQ. Trimming cost V 4 bases and J 7 bases; bases outside gene matches: 7. CDR3 in amino acids: CASSRQGGGQPQHF. CDR3 DNA sequence: TGTGCCAGCAGCCGTCAGGGGGGAGGGCAGCCCCAGCATTTT.

Details on this clonotype: A much larger clonotype is one base distant, so this may be a read error. The chain carries TRBV12-3 or TRBV12-4 and TRBJ2-3; D not resolved. This CDR3 contains 14 residues. The CDR3 DNA is TGTGCCAGCATTTTCGCCGTGAGCAGAGATACGCAGTATTTT. It codes for CASIFAVSRDTQYF.

This clonotype came up many times. The chain combines TRBV6-2 or TRBV6-3 with TRBJ2-2, with 11 bases that match TRBD2. This CDR3 comprises 16 residues. Germline CDR1 and CDR2: MNHEY and SVGEGT. The trim removed 6 bases at V and 4 bases at J, leaving 7 bases unmatched. Here the CDR3 DNA reads TGTGCCAGCAGAAGAAGTAGCGGGAGGGCCACCGGGGAGCTGTTTTTT. Amino acids: CASRRSSGRATGELFF.

This clonotype was picked up many times. This chain links TRBV12-3 or TRBV12-4 with TRBJ1-2; unclear D gene. V was cut by 4 bases and J by 8 bases, with 11 bases left in between. The CDR3 has 12 residues. CDR3 coding DNA: TGTGCCAGCAGTTCAACGGGCCTCGGCTACACCTTC. Its translation: CASSSTGLGYTF.

The sample holds many counts of this clonotype. J is TRBJ2-7 and V is TRBV20-1; D is ambiguous. V lost 6 bases to trimming and J lost 6 bases, with 21 bases between them. Germline V lookup: CDR1 DFQATT, CDR2 SNEGSKA (reference sequence). This CDR3 region has 14 residues. The CDR3 reads CSAIRTSTTGEQYF. CDR3 bases: TGCAGTGCCATAAGAACTTCCACAACGGGCGAGCAGTACTTC.

Of note for this clonotype: A single base separates this from a much larger clone, so it may be a read error. The chain uses TRBV20-1 and TRBJ2-7; possible D gene TRBD1, 6 bases. This CDR3 comprises 14 residues. CDR1 is DFQATT and CDR2 is SNEGSKA in the germline V gene (reference sequence). Trimming took off 6 bases at V and 6 bases at J, with 21 bases between the two ends. The CDR3 region has the DNA TGCAGTGCCCGAATCCCGGAACAGGGAGTCGAGCAGTACTTC. Its protein product is CSARIPEQGVEQYF.

This clonotype has at least ten counts. V usage is TRBV28 and J usage is TRBJ1-2; D perhaps matches TRBD1 (6 bases). Germline loops: CDR1 MDHEN, CDR2 SYDVKM. The CDR3 is 17 residues long. V dropped 2 bases and J dropped 1 base, with 17 bases sitting between them. The CDR3 sequence: CASSLGGPPVGNYGYTF. DNA of the CDR3: TGTGCCAGCAGTTTAGGGGGGCCACCGGTCGGTAACTATGGCTACACCTTC.

The J gene is TRBJ2-1, the V gene TRBV6-1; tentative D call: TRBD2 (6 bases). V lost 4 bases to trimming and J lost 3 bases, with 16 bases between them. CDR1 is MNHNS and CDR2 is SASEGT in the germline V gene. The CDR3 is 16 residues long. CDR3 DNA sequence: TGTGCCAGCAGTGTAGCTAGCGAATCATTCTACAATGAGCAGTTCTTC. Protein: CASSVASESFYNEQFF.

At least ten counts were recorded for this clonotype. The V and J genes are TRBV20-1 and TRBJ2-4; D might be TRBD1 or TRBD2, each matching 5 bases. V was pared by 6 bases and J by 8 bases, with 17 bases between. From germline, CDR1 is DFQATT and CDR2 SNEGSKA (reference sequence). CDR3 length: 13 residues. DNA for the CDR3: TGCAGTGCCACGGGACCCTACGCCGACATTCAGTACTTC. Translated: CSATGPYADIQYF.

This clonotype was detected a few times. The V call is TRBV20-1, the J call TRBJ1-2; D is perhaps TRBD1 (6 bases). The germline V gene encodes CDR1 DFQATT and CDR2 SNEGSKA (reference sequence). V dropped 3 bases and J dropped 7 bases, with 15 bases sitting between them. The CDR3 has 13 residues. The CDR3 coding sequence is TGCAGTGCTAGTCCCGGGGGGGCGCGTGGCTACACCTTC. Translating it yields CSASPGGARGYTF.

This clonotype was detected many times. The chain recombines TRBV5-1 with TRBJ2-5; TRBD2 might be the D (6 bases). The CDR3 loop spans 13 amino acids. Germline-derived CDR1 and CDR2 are SGHRS and YFSETQ. The ends were cut back, 4 bases at V and 3 bases at J, with 10 bases in the middle. CDR3 residues: CASSRIAEETQYF. The CDR3 region has the DNA TGCGCCAGCAGCCGCATAGCGGAAGAGACCCAGTACTTC.

This clonotype was counted at least ten times. The V gene is TRBV24-1, the J gene TRBJ2-7; 9 bases line up with TRBD1. The junction had 7 bases not matched to a gene; V was cut back by 5 bases and J by 0 bases. The CDR3 spans 16 residues. The germline V gene has CDR1 KGHDR and CDR2 SFDVKD. The CDR3 bases are TGTGCCACCAGTGGTACCGGGACAGGGAGCTCCTACGAGCAGTACTTC. Residues: CATSGTGTGSSYEQYF.

This clonotype was counted many times. This chain links TRBV27 with TRBJ2-3; D uncertain. Germline V gene data show CDR1 as MNHEY and CDR2 as SMNVEV (reference sequence). V lost 4 bases and J lost 4, with 9 bases in between. CDR3 size: 13 residues. Here the CDR3 reads CASSSRVADTQYF. In DNA, the CDR3 is TGTGCCAGCAGTTCCCGGGTAGCAGATACGCAGTATTTT.

This clonotype was detected ten times or more. The chain recombines TRBV20-1 with TRBJ2-3; 11 nucleotides match TRBD2. This CDR3 has 16 amino acids. The germline V gene encodes CDR1 DFQATT and CDR2 SNEGSKA (reference sequence). Unmatched junction bases numbered 12, after V lost 3 bases and J lost 7 bases. The CDR3 is CSARNPLAGVSYTQYF. The CDR3, as DNA: TGCAGTGCTAGGAACCCACTAGCGGGAGTTTCATATACGCAGTATTTT.